The T cell receptor beta chain under discussion was sequenced for a study of blood T cell repertoires in COVID-19. Study at large: Acute and convalescent COVID-19 samples came from the United States, Italy and Spain. From T cells, B-cell-depleted T cells, or PBMCs came the material, which was cDNA or gDNA.

Authors' processing steps: Estimates of nucleated cell counts were drawn from the amplification of reference gene primers. Method: immunoSEQ multiplex PCR; TCRdb's copy keeps in-frame clones and lacks some. The D gene and trimming were derived from the DNA, and the V and J assignments and clone size from that table. Among 95,000 to 100,000 clones listed, roughly 84% were seen once. With 6 bases removed from V and 5 bases from J, the gap between germline ends came to 8 bases. CDR1 is SNHLY and CDR2 is FYNNEI in the germline V gene. The CDR3 is made up of 11 amino acids. This chain links TRBV2 with TRBJ2-7; unclear D gene. Sequencing used peripheral blood. The receptor comes from an older woman with acute or convalescent COVID-19. CDR3 sequence (DNA): TGTGCCAGCAGGGAGACGGACGAGCAGTACTTC. Its translation is CASRETDEQYF.